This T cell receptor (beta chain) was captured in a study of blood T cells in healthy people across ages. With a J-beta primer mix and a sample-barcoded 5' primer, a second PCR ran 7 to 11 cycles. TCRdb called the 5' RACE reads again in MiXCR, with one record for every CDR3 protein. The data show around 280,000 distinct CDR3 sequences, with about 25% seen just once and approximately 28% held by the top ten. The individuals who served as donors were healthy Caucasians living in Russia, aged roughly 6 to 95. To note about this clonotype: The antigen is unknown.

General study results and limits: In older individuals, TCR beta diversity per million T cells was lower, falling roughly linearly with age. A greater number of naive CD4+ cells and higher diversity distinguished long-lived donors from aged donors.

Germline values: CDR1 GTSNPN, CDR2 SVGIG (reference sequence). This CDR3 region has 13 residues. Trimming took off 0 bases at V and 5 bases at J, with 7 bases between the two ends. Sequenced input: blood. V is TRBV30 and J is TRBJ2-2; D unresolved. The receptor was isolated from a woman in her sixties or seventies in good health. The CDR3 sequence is CAWSVAGTGELFF. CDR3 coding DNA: TGTGCCTGGAGTGTAGCCGGAACCGGGGAGCTGTTTTTT.